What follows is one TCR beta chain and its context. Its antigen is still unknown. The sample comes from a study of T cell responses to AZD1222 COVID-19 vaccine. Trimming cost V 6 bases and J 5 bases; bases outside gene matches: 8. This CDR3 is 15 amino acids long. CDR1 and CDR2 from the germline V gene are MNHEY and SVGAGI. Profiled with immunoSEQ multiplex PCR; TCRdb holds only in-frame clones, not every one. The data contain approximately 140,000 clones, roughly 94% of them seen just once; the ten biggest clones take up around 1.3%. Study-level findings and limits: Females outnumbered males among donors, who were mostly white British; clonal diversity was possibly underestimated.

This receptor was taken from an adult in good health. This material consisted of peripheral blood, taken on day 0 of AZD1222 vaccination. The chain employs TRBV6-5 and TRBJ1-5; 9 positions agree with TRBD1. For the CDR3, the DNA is TGTGCCAGCAGCCGTACACAGGGGGCGGATCAGCCCCAGCATTTT. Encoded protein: CASSRTQGADQPQHF.